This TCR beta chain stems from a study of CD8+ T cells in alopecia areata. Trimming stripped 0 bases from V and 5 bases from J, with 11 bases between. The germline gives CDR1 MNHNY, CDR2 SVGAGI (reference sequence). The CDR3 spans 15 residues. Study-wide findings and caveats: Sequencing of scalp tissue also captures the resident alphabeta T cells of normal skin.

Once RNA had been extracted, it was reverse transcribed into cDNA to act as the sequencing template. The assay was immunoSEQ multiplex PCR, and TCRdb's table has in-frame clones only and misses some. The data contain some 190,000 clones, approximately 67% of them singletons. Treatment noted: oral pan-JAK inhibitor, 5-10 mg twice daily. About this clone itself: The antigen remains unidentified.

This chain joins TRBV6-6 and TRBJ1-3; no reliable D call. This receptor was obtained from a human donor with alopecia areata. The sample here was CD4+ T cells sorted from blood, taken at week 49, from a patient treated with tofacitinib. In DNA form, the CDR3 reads TGTGCCAGCAGTTACTCTTTGGGATCGAGAAACACCATATATTTT. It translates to CASSYSLGSRNTIYF.